This paragraph reports one T cell receptor beta chain. Its matching antigen is unknown. In the CD4+ fraction, cells were divided into CD45RA+ naive and CD45RA-negative memory subsets. The source of the sample is a study of shared clonotypes between healthy human individuals. Study details: Contributing individuals were a couple of females and a few males aged 18 to 49. Study-wide results and caveats: Clonotype sharing among donors, it was expected, would be affected by sequencing depth. Across subsets, estimated richness was generally greater for naive than for memory populations.

This CDR3 has 13 residues. The V gene end was trimmed by 4 bases and the J gene end by 5 bases; junction bases not matched to a gene: 7. CDR1 and CDR2 from the germline V gene are SQVTM and ANQGSEA. Profiling relied on immunoSEQ multiplex PCR, and the TCRdb table lists in-frame clones only, not all of them. This sample has more than 2 million clones, with 90% to 95% found just once. The chain employs TRBV29-1 and TRBJ2-7, with 8 positions matching TRBD1. The clonotype was recovered from a man younger than 35 in good health. The sequenced sample was naive CD4+ T cells sorted from blood. Subset described: CD45RA+ positively selected. The CDR3: CSVARTGSNEQYF. The CDR3 coding sequence is TGCAGCGTTGCCCGGACAGGGAGCAACGAGCAGTACTTC.